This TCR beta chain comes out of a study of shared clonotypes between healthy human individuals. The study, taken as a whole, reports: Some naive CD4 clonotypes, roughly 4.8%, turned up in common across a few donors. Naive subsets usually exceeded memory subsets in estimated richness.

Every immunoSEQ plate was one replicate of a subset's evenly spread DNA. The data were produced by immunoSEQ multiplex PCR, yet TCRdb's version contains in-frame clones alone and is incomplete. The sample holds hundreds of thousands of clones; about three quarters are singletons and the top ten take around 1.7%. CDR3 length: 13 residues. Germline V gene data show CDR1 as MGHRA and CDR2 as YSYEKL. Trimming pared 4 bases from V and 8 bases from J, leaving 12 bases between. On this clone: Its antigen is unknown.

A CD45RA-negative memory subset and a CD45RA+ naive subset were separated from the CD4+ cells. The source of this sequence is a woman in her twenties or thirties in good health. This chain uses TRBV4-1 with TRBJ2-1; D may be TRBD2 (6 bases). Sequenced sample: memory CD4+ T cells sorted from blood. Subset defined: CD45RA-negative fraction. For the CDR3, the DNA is TGCGCCAGCAGCCCGCGGGGACTGTATGAGCAGTTCTTC. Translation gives CASSPRGLYEQFF.